These T cell receptor beta chains were read from a single sample in a study of blood T cell repertoires in COVID-19. Libraries were prepared by immunoSEQ multiplex PCR; TCRdb keeps only in-frame clonotypes and omits some of them. Of 200,000 to 300,000 clones listed, roughly 80% were seen once; the top ten hold around 9.9%. Sequencing was performed on peripheral blood. The receptors shown here come from a woman over 75 with acute or convalescent COVID-19. Both conserved end residues are part of each CDR3. The order of the fields is J gene, D gene, V gene, clone size, CDR3 protein, CDR3 DNA. A D gene is named only where the DNA matches it firmly. The listing skips clone size in some rows; elsewhere it reads once, few, many or a size class.

TRBJ1-4 | . | TRBV6-5 | . | CASSPPGGGEKLFF | TGTGCCAGCAGTCCCCCGGGGGGAGGAGAAAAACTGTTTTTT
TRBJ1-3 | . | TRBV5-4 | once | CASSLGGFGNTIYF | TGTGCCAGCAGCTTGGGAGGGTTTGGAAACACCATATATTTT
TRBJ2-2 | . | TRBV7-9 | once | CASSLMEGTGELFF | TGTGCCAGCAGCTTAATGGAGGGCACCGGGGAGCTGTTTTTT
TRBJ1-5 | . | TRBV19 | . | CASSTERNQPQHF | TGTGCCAGTAGTACCGAGAGAAATCAGCCCCAGCATTTT
TRBJ1-5 | . | TRBV6-1 | few | CASSEELTGNQPQHF | TGTGCCAGCAGTGAAGAGCTGACAGGAAATCAGCCCCAGCATTTT
TRBJ1-2 | TRBD1 | TRBV9 | . | CASSPRTGDARGYTF | TGTGCCAGCAGCCCCCGGACAGGGGACGCTCGTGGCTACACCTTC
TRBJ1-1 | . | TRBV30 | . | CAWSVPSGRGLTEAFF | TGTGCCTGGAGTGTACCGTCCGGCAGGGGTCTGACTGAAGCTTTCTTT
TRBJ1-1 | TRBD1 | TRBV27 | . | CASSYRGLNTEAFF | TGTGCCAGCAGTTACAGGGGATTGAACACTGAAGCTTTCTTT
TRBJ1-1 | TRBD1 | TRBV9 | . | CASSEGQDTEAFF | TGTGCCAGCAGCGAGGGACAGGACACTGAAGCTTTCTTT
TRBJ2-1 | TRBD2 | TRBV27 | . | CASSLSGGNYNEQFF | TGTGCCAGCAGTTTATCGGGGGGGAACTACAATGAGCAGTTCTTC
TRBJ2-5 | TRBD2 | TRBV24-1 | few | CATSDPGSSGGPETQYF | TGTGCCACCAGTGACCCTGGTTCTAGCGGGGGGCCGGAGACCCAGTACTTC
TRBJ2-1 | TRBD1 | TRBV5-1 | few | CASSFTGTGGYNEQFF | TGCGCCAGCAGCTTCACCGGGACAGGGGGCTACAATGAGCAGTTCTTC
TRBJ1-2 | TRBD1 | TRBV5-1 | . | CASSAGTGIYGYTF | TGCGCCAGCAGCGCCGGGACAGGGATCTATGGCTACACCTTC
TRBJ2-1 | TRBD2 | TRBV2 | . | CASGSSGGPYNEQFF | TGTGCCAGCGGTTCTAGCGGGGGCCCGTACAATGAGCAGTTCTTC
TRBJ2-3 | TRBD2 | TRBV7-3 | . | CASSWGTSGGTDTQYF | TGTGCCAGCAGCTGGGGGACTAGCGGGGGGACAGATACGCAGTATTTT
TRBJ1-5 | . | TRBV4-2 | . | CASSPTSPGYQPQHF | TGTGCCAGCAGCCCTACCTCCCCAGGGTATCAGCCCCAGCATTTT
TRBJ1-2 | TRBD1 | TRBV7-2 | . | CASSLGLQGEGYTF | TGTGCCAGCAGCTTGGGCCTACAGGGGGAGGGCTACACCTTC
TRBJ1-6 | TRBD1 | TRBV18 | . | CASSPRDRSSYNSPLHF | TGTGCCAGCTCACCCCGGGACAGGAGCTCCTATAATTCACCCCTCCACTTT
TRBJ1-6 | TRBD1 | TRBV3-1/TRBV3-2 | few | CASSQDDRGRSNSPLHF | TGTGCCAGCAGCCAAGATGATAGGGGGCGAAGCAATTCACCCCTCCACTTT
TRBJ2-7 | TRBD1 | TRBV29-1 | . | CSVLQGAYPIF | TGCAGCGTTCTACAGGGGGCTTACCCCATTTTC
TRBJ2-1 | TRBD1 | TRBV29-1 | . | CSVEGGGQGRRYNEQFF | TGCAGCGTTGAAGGGGGGGGACAGGGGCGTCGGTACAATGAGCAGTTCTTC
TRBJ1-1 | . | TRBV14 | . | CASSQGFTGHTNMNTEAFF | TGTGCCAGCAGCCAAGGGTTCACGGGACACACCAACATGAACACTGAAGCTTTCTTT
TRBJ2-1 | TRBD2 | TRBV24-1 | . | CATSDPSGGALDEQFF | TGTGCCACCAGTGACCCTAGCGGGGGGGCCCTGGATGAGCAGTTCTTC
TRBJ1-5 | TRBD1 | TRBV18 | . | CASSLTTGDNHPQHF | TGTGCCAGCTCCCTAACGACAGGGGATAATCATCCCCAGCATTTT
TRBJ2-2 | TRBD2 | TRBV2 | . | CASSRTSGGAGSSGELFF | TGTGCCAGCAGTCGGACTAGCGGGGGGGCCGGTAGCTCCGGGGAGCTGTTTTTT
TRBJ1-5 | TRBD1 | TRBV15 | . | CATSRDQGGNQPQHF | TGTGCCACCAGCAGAGATCAGGGGGGAAATCAGCCCCAGCATTTT
TRBJ2-2 | TRBD1 | TRBV7-9 | . | CASSFAGGRTGELFF | TGTGCCAGCAGCTTCGCAGGGGGCCGGACCGGGGAGCTGTTTTTT
TRBJ1-6 | . | TRBV6-1 | . | CASSEVGRGAGDNSPLHF | TGTGCCAGCAGTGAAGTCGGGCGGGGGGCAGGCGATAATTCACCCCTCCACTTT
TRBJ2-7 | . | TRBV7-9 | . | CASSLVLDSSYEQYF | TGTGCCAGCAGCTTAGTTCTGGACAGTTCCTACGAGCAGTACTTC
TRBJ2-7 | . | TRBV3-1/TRBV3-2 | . | CASSQDMRPGGNEQYF | TGTGCCAGCAGCCAAGATATGAGGCCCGGGGGAAACGAGCAGTACTTC
TRBJ2-7 | TRBD1 | TRBV3-1/TRBV3-2 | . | CASSQADRGPEYF | TGTGCCAGCAGCCAGGCGGACAGGGGGCCGGAGTACTTC
TRBJ2-7 | . | TRBV11-2 | . | CASSLAGNFEQYF | TGTGCCAGCAGCTTAGCCGGGAACTTCGAGCAGTACTTC
TRBJ2-1 | . | TRBV5-1 | . | CASSLLPGSSQFF | TGCGCCAGCAGCTTATTGCCGGGTTCCTCCCAGTTCTTC
TRBJ2-5 | TRBD2 | TRBV7-3 | . | CASSLLAGSWETQYF | TGTGCCAGCAGCTTACTAGCGGGGAGTTGGGAGACCCAGTACTTC
TRBJ1-2 | . | TRBV5-1 | once | CASSLGHPNYGYTF | TGCGCCAGCAGCTTGGGTCATCCCAACTATGGCTACACCTTC
TRBJ2-1 | TRBD2 | TRBV7-8 | . | CASSLGGGYEQFF | TGTGCCAGCAGCTTAGGCGGGGGGTATGAGCAGTTCTTC
TRBJ1-2 | . | TRBV3-1/TRBV3-2 | . | CASSHEGGIYGYTF | TGTGCCAGCAGCCATGAGGGGGGGATCTATGGCTACACCTTC
TRBJ1-2 | . | TRBV19 | . | CASNPSMAGASLNYGYTF | TGTGCCAGTAACCCTTCCATGGCAGGGGCAAGTCTTAACTATGGCTACACCTTC
TRBJ2-5 | TRBD2 | TRBV2 | few | CASSRPGLAGVQETQYF | TGTGCCAGCAGTCGCCCGGGACTAGCGGGGGTACAAGAGACCCAGTACTTC
TRBJ2-1 | TRBD2 | TRBV2 | once | CASSVGTSGHNEQFF | TGTGCCAGCAGTGTAGGTACTAGCGGACACAATGAGCAGTTCTTC
TRBJ1-1 | . | TRBV28 | . | CASGQMNTEAFF | TGTGCCAGCGGACAAATGAACACTGAAGCTTTCTTT
TRBJ2-1 | TRBD2 | TRBV9 | many | CASSKMASGGPGFNEQFF | TGTGCCAGCAGCAAAATGGCTAGCGGGGGCCCAGGATTCAATGAGCAGTTCTTC
TRBJ1-2 | . | TRBV6-2/TRBV6-3 | . | CASSYEGDYGYTF | TGTGCCAGCAGTTATGAGGGGGACTATGGCTACACCTTC
TRBJ1-5 | . | TRBV19 | . | CASSSPQGQGGSAQHF | TGTGCCAGTAGTAGCCCACAGGGTCAAGGGGGATCAGCCCAGCATTTT
TRBJ2-5 | . | TRBV19 | . | CASSIGQDQETQYF | TGTGCCAGTAGTATAGGACAGGATCAAGAGACCCAGTACTTC
TRBJ2-7 | . | TRBV28 | once | CASRGRAYEQYF | TGTGCCAGCAGGGGGCGAGCCTACGAGCAGTACTTC
TRBJ1-3 | TRBD1 | TRBV18 | . | CASSPTGTGSGNTIYF | TGTGCCAGCTCACCGACCGGGACAGGGTCCGGAAACACCATATATTTT
TRBJ2-5 | . | TRBV6-1 | . | CASSELGALQETQYF | TGTGCCAGCAGTGAATTGGGGGCTCTCCAAGAGACCCAGTACTTC
TRBJ1-1 | TRBD1 | TRBV5-4 | once | CASSPDRVMNTEAFF | TGTGCCAGCAGCCCTGACAGGGTCATGAACACTGAAGCTTTCTTT
TRBJ2-6 | . | TRBV13 | once | CASSLTPAGAGSYVGANVLTF | TGTGCCAGCAGCTTAACCCCCGCAGGGGCAGGGAGTTACGTTGGGGCCAACGTCCTGACTTTC
TRBJ1-3 | . | TRBV2 | . | CASSRDRSGNTIYF | TGTGCCAGCAGCAGGGATCGTTCTGGAAACACCATATATTTT
TRBJ2-2 | . | TRBV5-1 | . | CASSQGHTTNTGELFF | TGCGCCAGCAGCCAGGGACACACCACGAACACCGGGGAGCTGTTTTTT
TRBJ2-1 | TRBD2 | TRBV9 | . | CASSDGRGGRNEQFF | TGTGCCAGCAGTGACGGCCGGGGGGGCCGCAATGAGCAGTTCTTC
TRBJ1-4 | . | TRBV11-2 | . | CASSLVSGSREKLFF | TGTGCCAGCAGCTTAGTCTCGGGGAGTAGGGAAAAACTGTTTTTT
TRBJ2-7 | . | TRBV19 | . | CASSIGPIYEQYF | TGTGCCAGTAGTATAGGGCCGATCTACGAGCAGTACTTC
TRBJ2-3 | . | TRBV9 | . | CASSPGGFTDTQYF | TGTGCCAGCAGCCCCGGAGGGTTCACAGATACGCAGTATTTT
TRBJ2-5 | TRBD2 | TRBV6-2/TRBV6-3 | . | CASSLLAGWEETQYF | TGTGCCAGCAGTCTACTAGCGGGCTGGGAAGAGACCCAGTACTTC
TRBJ2-1 | TRBD1 | TRBV30 | . | CARGHYNEQFF | TGTGCGAGGGGGCATTACAATGAGCAGTTCTTC
TRBJ2-3 | . | TRBV9 | . | CASSVGQGTDTQYF | TGTGCCAGCAGCGTGGGGCAAGGAACAGATACGCAGTATTTT
TRBJ1-1 | TRBD1 | TRBV3-1/TRBV3-2 | . | CASSQVYRGSVEAEAFF | TGTGCCAGCAGCCAAGTGTACAGGGGGTCGGTGGAGGCTGAAGCTTTCTTT